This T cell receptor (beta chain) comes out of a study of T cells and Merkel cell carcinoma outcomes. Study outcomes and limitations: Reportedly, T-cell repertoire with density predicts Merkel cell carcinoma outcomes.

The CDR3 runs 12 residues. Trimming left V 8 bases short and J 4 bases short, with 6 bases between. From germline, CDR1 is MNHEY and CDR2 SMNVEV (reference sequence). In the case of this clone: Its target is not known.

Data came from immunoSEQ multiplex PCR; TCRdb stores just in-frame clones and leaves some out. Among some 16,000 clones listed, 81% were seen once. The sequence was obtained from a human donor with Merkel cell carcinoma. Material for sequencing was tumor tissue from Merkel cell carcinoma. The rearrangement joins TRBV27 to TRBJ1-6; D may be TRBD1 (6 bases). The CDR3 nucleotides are TGTGCCAGCGGACAGTATAATTCACCCCTCCACTTT. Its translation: CASGQYNSPLHF.